This TCR beta chain was documented in a study of CD8 T cells in ankylosing spondylitis. Notes on the study in general: Disease-associated clones were CD8+ and fairly uncommon in peripheral blood. As reported, disease-linked clones showed significant enrichment in matched ankylosing spondylitis synovial fluid. Within ankylosing spondylitis blood, a TCR beta motif made up of seven to nine highly homologous variants appeared to be characteristic.

Comment on this clonotype: Its antigen is not identified.

Quantitative 5'-RACE was performed with molecular barcodes, and it yielded the TCR beta libraries. Each CDR3 protein gets one entry after TCRdb re-called the 5' RACE reads with MiXCR. The sample lists some 700,000 distinct CDR3 sequences, 15% to 20% occurring once. This CDR3 contains 15 residues. Per the germline V gene, CDR1 is MNHEY and CDR2 is SMNVEV (reference sequence). V dropped 5 bases and J dropped 8 bases, with 19 bases sitting between them. Sequencing input: blood, either unsorted or a sorted T cell fraction (not recorded which). The receptor's source is a male donor with ankylosing spondylitis. This chain connects TRBV27 to TRBJ2-1; tentative D call: TRBD1 (5 bases). The CDR3 loop is CASSPLQGRRDEQFF. As DNA, the CDR3 is TGTGCCAGCAGTCCCCTTCAGGGCCGACGGGATGAGCAGTTCTTC.